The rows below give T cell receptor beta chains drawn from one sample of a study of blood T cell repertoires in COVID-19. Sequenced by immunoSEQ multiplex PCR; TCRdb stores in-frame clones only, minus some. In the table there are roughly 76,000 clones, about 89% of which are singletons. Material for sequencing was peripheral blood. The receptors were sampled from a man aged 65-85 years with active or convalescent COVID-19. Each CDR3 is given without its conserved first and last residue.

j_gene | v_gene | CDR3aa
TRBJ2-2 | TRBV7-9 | ASNGGSTGELF
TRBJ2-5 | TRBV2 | ARDRGRETQY
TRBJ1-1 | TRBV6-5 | ASSYPGWTEAF
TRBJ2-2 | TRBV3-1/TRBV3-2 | ASSSRISGELF
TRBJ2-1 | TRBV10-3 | AISEAGVSYNEQF
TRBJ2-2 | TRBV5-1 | ASSSQGARTGELF
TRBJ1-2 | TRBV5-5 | ASSGNRWANYGYT
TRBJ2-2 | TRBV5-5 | ASSQTGIYTGELF
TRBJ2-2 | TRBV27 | ASSLFGQGLIRELF
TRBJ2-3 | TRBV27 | ASSPLGGPDTQY
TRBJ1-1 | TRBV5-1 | ASSRHDAGNTEAF
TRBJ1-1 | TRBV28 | ASSSPPLGDTEAF